This T cell receptor (beta chain) originates from a study of blood T cell repertoires in COVID-19. Study details: Acute and convalescent COVID-19 samples came from the United States, Italy and Spain. T cells, B-cell-depleted T cells, or PBMCs provided the cDNA or gDNA that served as material.

Authors' analysis steps: How many nucleated cells were present was estimated from reference gene primer amplification. The method was immunoSEQ multiplex PCR; TCRdb's version includes in-frame clones alone and lacks a portion of them. Clone size and the V and J calls come from that table; the DNA yielded D and trimming. The repertoire has roughly 200,000 clones, roughly 82% of them found once; the top ten carry about 11%. Symptom resolution, clearance, or two negative PCRs marked the recovered donors of Cohort 3. This clone was observed once. J gave up 1 base and V 4 bases, and 10 bases lay outside the gene matches. Germline V gene data show CDR1 as SGHVS and CDR2 as FQNEAQ. The CDR3 loop spans 17 amino acids.

The source of this sequence is a man in his forties who had recovered from COVID-19. This sequence joins TRBV7-8 and TRBJ1-2, with TRBD1 matching 9 bases. Sequencing was performed on PBMCs or T cells enriched from blood (not recorded which). CDR3 protein: CASSSILPGQGNYGYTF. In DNA form, the CDR3 reads TGTGCCAGCAGCTCTATACTCCCGGGACAGGGTAACTATGGCTACACCTTC. The whole variable domain, filled in from reference TRBV7-8 and TRBJ1-2, reads GAGVSQSPRYKVAKRGQDVALRCDPISGHVSLFWYQQALGQGPEFLTYFQNEAQLDKSGLPSDRFFAERPEGSVSTLKIQRTQQEDSAVYLCASSSILPGQGNYGYTFGSGTRLTVV.